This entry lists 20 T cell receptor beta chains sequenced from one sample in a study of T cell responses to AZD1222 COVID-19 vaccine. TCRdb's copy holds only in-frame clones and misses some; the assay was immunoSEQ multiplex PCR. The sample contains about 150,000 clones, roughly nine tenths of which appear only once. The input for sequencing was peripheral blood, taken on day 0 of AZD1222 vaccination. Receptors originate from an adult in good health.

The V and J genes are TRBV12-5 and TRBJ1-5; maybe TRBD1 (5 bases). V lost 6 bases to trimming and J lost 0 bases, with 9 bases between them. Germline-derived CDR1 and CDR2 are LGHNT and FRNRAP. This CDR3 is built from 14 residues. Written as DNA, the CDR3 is TGTGCTAGTGGACGGGACGGTAGCAATCAGCCCCAGCATTTT. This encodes CASGRDGSNQPQHF.

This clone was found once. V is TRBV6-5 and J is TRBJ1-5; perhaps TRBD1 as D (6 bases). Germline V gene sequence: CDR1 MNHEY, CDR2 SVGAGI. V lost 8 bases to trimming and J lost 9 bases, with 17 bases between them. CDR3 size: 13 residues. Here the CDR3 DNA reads TGTGCCAGCTCGGGGGCAGACGAAGGGCCCCAGCATTTT. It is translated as CASSGADEGPQHF.

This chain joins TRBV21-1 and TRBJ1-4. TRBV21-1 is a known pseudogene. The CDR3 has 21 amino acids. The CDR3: CASSKDGAIVVLEATNEKLFF. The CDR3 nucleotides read TGTGCCAGCAGCAAAGACGGGGCGATCGTCGTCCTAGAAGCAACTAATGAAAAACTGTTTTTT.

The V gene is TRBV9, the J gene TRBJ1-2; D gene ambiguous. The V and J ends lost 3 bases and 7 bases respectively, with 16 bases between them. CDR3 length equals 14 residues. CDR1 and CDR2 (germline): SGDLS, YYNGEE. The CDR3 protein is CASSGGPGYAGYTF. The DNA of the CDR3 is TGTGCCAGCAGCGGAGGTCCGGGGTATGCTGGCTACACCTTC.

CDR3: CATSDDRTSSIAGELFF. CDR3 nucleotide sequence: TGTGCCACCAGTGATGACCGGACTAGCTCTATCGCCGGGGAGCTGTTTTTT. The chain has TRBV24-1 and TRBJ2-2; 8 bases are a match to TRBD2. Germline values: CDR1 KGHDR, CDR2 SFDVKD. The ends lost 3 bases at V and 6 bases at J; junction bases unmatched: 11. The CDR3 length is 17 residues.

CDR3 protein: CASSPSSGNQPQHF. DNA of the CDR3: TGTGCCAGCTCACCATCCTCTGGCAATCAGCCCCAGCATTTT. The V gene is TRBV18, the J gene TRBJ1-5, with D uncertain. The V gene lost 2 bases and the J gene lost 2 bases, with 7 bases spanning the gap. The germline V gene encodes CDR1 KGHSH and CDR2 LQKENI. The CDR3 totals 14 residues.

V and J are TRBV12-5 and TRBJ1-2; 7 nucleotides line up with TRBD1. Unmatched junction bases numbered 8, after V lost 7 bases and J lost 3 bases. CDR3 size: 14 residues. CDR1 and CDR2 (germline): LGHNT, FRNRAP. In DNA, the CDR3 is TGTGCTAGTGCCGAGGACAGGCCGTACTATGGCTACACCTTC. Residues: CASAEDRPYYGYTF. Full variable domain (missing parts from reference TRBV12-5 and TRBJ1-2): DARVTQTPRHKVTEMGQEVTMRCQPILGHNTVFWYRQTMMQGLELLAYFRNRAPLDDSGMPKDRFSAEMPDATLATLKIQPSEPRDSAVYFCASAEDRPYYGYTFGSGTRLTVV.

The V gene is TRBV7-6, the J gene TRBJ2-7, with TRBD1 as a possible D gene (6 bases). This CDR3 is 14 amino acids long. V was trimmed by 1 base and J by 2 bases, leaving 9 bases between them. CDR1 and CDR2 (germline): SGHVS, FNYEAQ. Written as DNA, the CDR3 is TGTGCCAGCAGCTTAGGGCAGGGGACCTACGAGCAGTACTTC. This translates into CASSLGQGTYEQYF.

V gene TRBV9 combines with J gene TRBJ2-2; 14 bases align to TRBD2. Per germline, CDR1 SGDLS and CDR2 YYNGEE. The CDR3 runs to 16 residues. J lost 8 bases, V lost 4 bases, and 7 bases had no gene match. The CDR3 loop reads CASSPTSGGAEGELFF. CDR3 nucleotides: TGTGCCAGCAGCCCGACTAGCGGGGGGGCCGAGGGGGAGCTGTTTTTT.

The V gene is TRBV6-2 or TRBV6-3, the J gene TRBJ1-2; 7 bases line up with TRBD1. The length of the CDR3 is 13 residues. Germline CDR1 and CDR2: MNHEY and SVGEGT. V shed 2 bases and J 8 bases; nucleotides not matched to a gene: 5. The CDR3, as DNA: TGTGCCAGCAGTTACGGGACAGACCTCGGCTACACCTTC. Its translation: CASSYGTDLGYTF.

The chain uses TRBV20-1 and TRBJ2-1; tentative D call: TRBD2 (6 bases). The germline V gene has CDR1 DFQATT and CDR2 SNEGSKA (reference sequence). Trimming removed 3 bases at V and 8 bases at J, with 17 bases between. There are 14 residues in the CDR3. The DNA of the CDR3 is TGCAGTGCTAGTCACGGGAGTGGGTGGGATGAGCAGTTCTTC. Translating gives CSASHGSGWDEQFF.

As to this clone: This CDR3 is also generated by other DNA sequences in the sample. The CDR3 nucleotides read TGTGCCAGCAGCGTAGGGGCCACCGGGGAGCTGTTTTTT. The encoded protein is CASSVGATGELFF. The rearrangement joins TRBV9 to TRBJ2-2; unclear D gene. The germline CDR1 and CDR2 sequences are SGDLS and YYNGEE. V was clipped by 0 bases and J by 4 bases, with 4 bases between them. CDR3 length equals 13 residues.

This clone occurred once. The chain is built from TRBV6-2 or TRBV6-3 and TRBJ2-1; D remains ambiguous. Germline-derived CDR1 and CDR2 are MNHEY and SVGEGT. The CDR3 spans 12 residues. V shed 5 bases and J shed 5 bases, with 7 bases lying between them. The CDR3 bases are TGTGCCAGCAGTCTAACAGACAATGAGCAGTTCTTC. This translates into CASSLTDNEQFF.

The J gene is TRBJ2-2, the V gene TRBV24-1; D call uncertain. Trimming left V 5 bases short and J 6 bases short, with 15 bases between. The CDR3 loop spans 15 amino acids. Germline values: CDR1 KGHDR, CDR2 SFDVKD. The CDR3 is CATSARPLSSGELFF. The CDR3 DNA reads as TGTGCCACCAGTGCCAGGCCCTTGAGCTCCGGGGAGCTGTTTTTT.

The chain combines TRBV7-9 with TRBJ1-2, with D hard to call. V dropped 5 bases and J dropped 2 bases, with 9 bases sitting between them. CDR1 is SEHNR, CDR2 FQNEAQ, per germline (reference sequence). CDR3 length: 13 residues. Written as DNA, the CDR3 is TGTGCCAGCAGCCCCCCGGTGAACTATGGCTACACCTTC. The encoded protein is CASSPPVNYGYTF.

CDR3 DNA sequence: TGTGCCAGCAGCCGAGACAGCACTGAAGCTTTCTTT. Translated: CASSRDSTEAFF. The rearrangement links TRBV11-3 to TRBJ1-1; tentatively, D is TRBD1 (5 bases). Trimming stripped 5 bases from V and 4 bases from J, with 8 bases between. This CDR3 has 12 residues. Germline values: CDR1 SGHNT, CDR2 YENEEA. Complete variable domain (other parts from reference TRBV11-3 and TRBJ1-1): EAGVVQSPRYKIIEKKQPVAFWCNPISGHNTLYWYLQNLGQGPELLIRYENEEAVDDSQLPKDRFSAERLKGVDSTLKIQPAELGDSAVYLCASSRDSTEAFFGQGTRLTVV.

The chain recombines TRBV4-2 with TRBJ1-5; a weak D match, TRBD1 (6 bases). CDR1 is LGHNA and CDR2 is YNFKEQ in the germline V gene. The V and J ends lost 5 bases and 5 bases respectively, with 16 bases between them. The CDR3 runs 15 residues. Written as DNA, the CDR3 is TGTGCCAGCAGCACTACAGGGTCGGCCGATCAGCCCCAGCATTTT. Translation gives CASSTTGSADQPQHF.

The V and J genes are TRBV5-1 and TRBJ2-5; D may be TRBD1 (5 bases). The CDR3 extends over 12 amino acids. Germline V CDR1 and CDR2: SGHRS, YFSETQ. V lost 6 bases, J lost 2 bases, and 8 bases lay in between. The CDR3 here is CASTDSQETQYF. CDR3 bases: TGCGCCAGCACCGACAGTCAAGAGACCCAGTACTTC. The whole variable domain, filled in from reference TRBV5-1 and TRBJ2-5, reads KAGVTQTPRYLIKTRGQQVTLSCSPISGHRSVSWYQQTPGQGLQFLFEYFSETQRNKGNFPGRFSGRQFSNSRSEMNVSTLELGDSALYLCASTDSQETQYFGPGTRLLVL.

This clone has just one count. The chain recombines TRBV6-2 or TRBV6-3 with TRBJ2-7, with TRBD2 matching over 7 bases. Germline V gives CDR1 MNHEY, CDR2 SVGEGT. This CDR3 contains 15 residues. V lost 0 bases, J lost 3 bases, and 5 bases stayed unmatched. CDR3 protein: CASSYSGTSVYEQYF. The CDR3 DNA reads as TGTGCCAGCAGTTACTCGGGTACTAGCGTCTACGAGCAGTACTTC.

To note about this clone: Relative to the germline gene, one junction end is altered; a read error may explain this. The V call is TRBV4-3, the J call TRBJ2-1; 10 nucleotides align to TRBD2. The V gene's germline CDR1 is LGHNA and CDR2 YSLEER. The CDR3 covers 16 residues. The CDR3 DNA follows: TGCGCCAGCAGTCAAGTAGCGGCTAGCGGGAGAAATGAGCAGTTCTTC. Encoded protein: CASSQVAASGRNEQFF.